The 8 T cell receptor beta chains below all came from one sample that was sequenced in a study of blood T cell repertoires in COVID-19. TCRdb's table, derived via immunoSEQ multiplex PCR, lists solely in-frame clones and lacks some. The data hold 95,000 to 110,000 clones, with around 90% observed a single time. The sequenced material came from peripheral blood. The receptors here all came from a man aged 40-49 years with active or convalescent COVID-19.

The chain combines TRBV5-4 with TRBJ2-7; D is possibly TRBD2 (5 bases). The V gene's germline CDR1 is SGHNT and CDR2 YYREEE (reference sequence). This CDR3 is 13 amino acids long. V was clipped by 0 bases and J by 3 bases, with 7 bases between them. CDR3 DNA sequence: TGTGCCAGCAGCTTGGACGGGATCTACGAGCAGTACTTC. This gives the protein CASSLDGIYEQYF.

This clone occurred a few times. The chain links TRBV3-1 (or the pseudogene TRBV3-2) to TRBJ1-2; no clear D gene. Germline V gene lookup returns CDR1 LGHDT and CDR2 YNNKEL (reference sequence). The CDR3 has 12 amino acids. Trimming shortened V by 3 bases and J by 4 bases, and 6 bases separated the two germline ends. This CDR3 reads CASSHRFYGYTF. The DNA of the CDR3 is TGTGCCAGCAGCCACCGGTTCTATGGCTACACCTTC.

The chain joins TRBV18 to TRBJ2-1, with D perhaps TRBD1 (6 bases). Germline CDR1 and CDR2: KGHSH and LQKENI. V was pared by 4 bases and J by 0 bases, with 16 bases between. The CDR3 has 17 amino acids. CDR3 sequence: CASSQPQGGISYNEQFF. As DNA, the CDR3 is TGTGCCAGCTCACAACCACAGGGTGGGATCTCCTACAATGAGCAGTTCTTC.

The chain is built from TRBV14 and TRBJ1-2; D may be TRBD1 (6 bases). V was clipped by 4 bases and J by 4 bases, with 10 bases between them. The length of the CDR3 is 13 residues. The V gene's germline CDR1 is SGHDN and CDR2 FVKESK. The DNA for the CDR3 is TGTGCCAGCAGCCTAGGACAGCGCTATGGCTACACCTTC. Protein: CASSLGQRYGYTF. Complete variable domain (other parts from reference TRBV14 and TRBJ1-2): EAGVTQFPSHSVIEKGQTVTLRCDPISGHDNLYWYRRVMGKEIKFLLHFVKESKQDESGMPNNRFLAERTGGTYSTLKVQPAELEDSGVYFCASSLGQRYGYTFGSGTRLTVV.

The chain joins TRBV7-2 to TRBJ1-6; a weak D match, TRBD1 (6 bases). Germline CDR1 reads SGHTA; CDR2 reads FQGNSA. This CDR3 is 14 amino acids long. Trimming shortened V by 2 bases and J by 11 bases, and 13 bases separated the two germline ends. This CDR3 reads CASSLLLGQTPLHF. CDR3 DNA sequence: TGTGCCAGCAGCTTACTGCTCGGACAGACACCCCTCCACTTT.

The CDR3, as DNA: TGTGCCAGCAGCGTGACGGGGTACCAAGAGACCCAGTACTTC. Translated, it gives CASSVTGYQETQYF. V is TRBV9 and J is TRBJ2-5, with D possibly TRBD2 on 5 matching bases. Per the germline V gene, CDR1 is SGDLS and CDR2 is YYNGEE. The CDR3 extends over 14 amino acids. V was clipped by 2 bases and J by 0 bases, with 8 bases between them.

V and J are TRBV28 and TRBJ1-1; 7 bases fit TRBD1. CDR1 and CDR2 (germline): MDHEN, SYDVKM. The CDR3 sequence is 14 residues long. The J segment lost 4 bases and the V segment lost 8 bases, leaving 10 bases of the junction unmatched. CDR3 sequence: CASGVGGGGTEAFF. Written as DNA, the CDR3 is TGTGCCAGCGGGGTAGGGGGCGGCGGCACTGAAGCTTTCTTT. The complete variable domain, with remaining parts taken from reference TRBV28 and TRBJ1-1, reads DVKVTQSSRYLVKRTGEKVFLECVQDMDHENMFWYRQDPGLGLRLIYFSYDVKMKEKGDIPEGYSVSREKKERFSLILESASTNQTSMYLCASGVGGGGTEAFFGQGTRLTVV.

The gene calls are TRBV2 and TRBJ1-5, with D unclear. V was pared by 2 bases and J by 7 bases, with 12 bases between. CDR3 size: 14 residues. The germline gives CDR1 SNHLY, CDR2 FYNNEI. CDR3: CASSERSGLQPQHF. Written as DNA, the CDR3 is TGTGCCAGCAGTGAACGGTCGGGGTTGCAGCCCCAGCATTTT. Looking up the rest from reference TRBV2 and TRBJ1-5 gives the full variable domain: EPEVTQTPSHQVTQMGQEVILRCVPISNHLYFYWYRQILGQKVEFLVSFYNNEISEKSEIFDDQFSVERPDGSNFTLKIRSTKLEDSAMYFCASSERSGLQPQHFGDGTRLSIL.